These 23 T cell receptor beta chains share one sample of origin, sequenced in a study of T cells in localized non-small cell lung cancer. The assay was immunoSEQ multiplex PCR, and TCRdb's table has in-frame clones only and misses some. The sample includes 25,000 to 30,000 clones, approximately 90% of them seen just once. Sequenced material: peripheral blood, taken before any cancer treatment. All receptors come from a woman aged 18-50 years with stage I lung adenocarcinoma.

J is TRBJ2-6 and V is TRBV18, with 7 bases lining up with TRBD1. V was pared by 3 bases and J by 1 base, with 15 bases of the junction left unmatched. This CDR3 has 20 residues. Germline CDR1 KGHSH, CDR2 LQKENI. In nucleotides, the CDR3 is TGTGCCAGCTCACCTAGGACAGGTGGTGGTACCAGGTCTGGGGCCAACGTCCTGACTTTC. It specifies CASSPRTGGGTRSGANVLTF.

V gene TRBV11-2 combines with J gene TRBJ2-5; tentatively, D is TRBD1 or TRBD2 (5 bases each). Trimming shortened V by 6 bases and J by 4 bases, and 12 bases separated the two germline ends. The germline V gene has CDR1 SGHAT and CDR2 FQNNGV. The CDR3 has 13 amino acids. Here the CDR3 reads CASRRGEGETQYF. CDR3 coding DNA: TGTGCCAGCAGGAGAGGGGAAGGAGAGACCCAGTACTTC.

The gene calls are TRBV27 and TRBJ2-7; 7 bases match TRBD2. The CDR3 spans 15 residues. The V segment lost 2 bases and the J segment 2 bases; nucleotides outside the gene matches: 6. From germline, CDR1 is MNHEY and CDR2 SMNVEV (reference sequence). CDR3 sequence (DNA): TGTGCCAGCAGTTTACCCGGGAGGCCCCCCTACGAGCAGTACTTC. Its protein product is CASSLPGRPPYEQYF.

The rearrangement uses TRBV11-2 and TRBJ2-5; weak D call: TRBD2 (5 bases). V lost 2 bases and J 5 bases, leaving 15 bases between the germline ends. There are 15 residues in the CDR3. The V gene's germline CDR1 is SGHAT and CDR2 FQNNGV. In nucleotides, the CDR3 is TGTGCCAGCAGCTTACCTCGAGGGTTGCGGGAGACCCAGTACTTC. This encodes CASSLPRGLRETQYF.

In its sample, this clone was seen once. The chain recombines TRBV28 with TRBJ2-4; the match to TRBD1 covers 7 bases. Trimming at V came to 5 bases and at J to 1 base, leaving 5 bases not matched to a gene. The CDR3 runs 15 residues. CDR1 is MDHEN and CDR2 is SYDVKM in the germline V gene. The DNA of the CDR3 is TGTGCCAGCAGTCCACAGGGGTCCGCCAAAAACATTCAGTACTTC. This codes for CASSPQGSAKNIQYF.

The chain employs TRBV7-9 and TRBJ2-1; 12 bases line up with TRBD1. The germline V gene encodes CDR1 SEHNR and CDR2 FQNEAQ (reference sequence). The V and J ends lost 7 bases and 9 bases, in that order; junction bases with no gene match: 13. The CDR3 extends over 16 amino acids. CDR3 region: CASNGIGDRGRFEQFF. Written as DNA, the CDR3 is TGTGCCAGCAACGGGATCGGGGACAGGGGGCGTTTTGAGCAGTTCTTC.

V gene TRBV11-2 combines with J gene TRBJ2-1; TRBD2 matches at 13 bases. Trimming removed 10 bases from V and 3 bases from J; junction bases left unmatched: 9. The CDR3 sequence is 16 residues long. From germline, CDR1 is SGHAT and CDR2 FQNNGV. DNA for the CDR3: TGTGCCACCGAACTAGCGGGAGGGCCGTACTACAATGAGCAGTTCTTC. Protein: CATELAGGPYYNEQFF. The full variable domain, completed using reference TRBV11-2 and TRBJ2-1, is EAGVAQSPRYKIIEKRQSVAFWCNPISGHATLYWYQQILGQGPKLLIQFQNNGVVDDSQLPKDRFSAERLKGVDSTLKIQPAKLEDSAVYLCATELAGGPYYNEQFFGPGTRLTVL.

The chain carries TRBV10-1 and TRBJ2-1; 11 bases map to TRBD2. Looked up from germline, CDR1 is WNHNN and CDR2 is SYGVQD (reference sequence). After removal of 0 bases from V and 8 bases from J, the junction contained 9 bases not matched to a gene. The CDR3 runs to 17 residues. In DNA, the CDR3 is TGCGCCAGCAGTGAGTCGGCAGCTAGCGGGAGGAATGATGAGCAGTTCTTC. Translation: CASSESAASGRNDEQFF.

The chain employs TRBV5-1 and TRBJ2-3; a possible D gene is TRBD2 (6 bases). The V end was cut by 7 bases, the J end by 1 base, with 19 bases between. The CDR3 covers 16 residues. Germline V gene sequence: CDR1 SGHRS, CDR2 YFSETQ. DNA of the CDR3: TGCGCCAGCGATCCCGGGAGAGAATCCGGCACAGATACGCAGTATTTT. Its translation: CASDPGRESGTDTQYF. The full variable domain, in which reference TRBV5-1 and TRBJ2-3 provide the parts outside the CDR3, is KAGVTQTPRYLIKTRGQQVTLSCSPISGHRSVSWYQQTPGQGLQFLFEYFSETQRNKGNFPGRFSGRQFSNSRSEMNVSTLELGDSALYLCASDPGRESGTDTQYFGPGTRLTVL.

This rearrangement joins TRBV7-9 to TRBJ1-5; 7 bases line up with TRBD1. V dropped 6 bases and J dropped 2; count of bases not matched to a gene: 4. Germline V gene sequence: CDR1 SEHNR, CDR2 FQNEAQ (reference sequence). The CDR3 has 14 residues. This chain's CDR3 is CASSPGGGNQPQHF. The DNA for the CDR3 is TGTGCCAGCAGTCCAGGGGGGGGCAATCAGCCCCAGCATTTT.

This chain links TRBV9 with TRBJ1-5, with D hard to call. The CDR3 totals 13 residues. V was shortened by 1 base and J by 3 bases, with 5 bases between the two germline ends. CDR1 SGDLS and CDR2 YYNGEE come from the germline V gene. CDR3 DNA: TGTGCCAGCAGCGTAACCCCCAATCAGCCCCAGCATTTT. It specifies CASSVTPNQPQHF.

Here the CDR3 reads CASSSEDSYTQYF. CDR3 DNA sequence: TGTGCCAGCAGCTCAGAAGACAGTTATACGCAGTATTTT. The rearrangement uses TRBV7-9 and TRBJ2-3; TRBD1 might be the D (5 bases). The CDR3 spans 13 residues. CDR1 is SEHNR and CDR2 is FQNEAQ in the germline V gene (reference sequence). Trimming stripped 4 bases from V and 7 bases from J, with 12 bases between.

The chain has TRBV9 and TRBJ2-7, with D hard to call. Trimming removed 0 bases at V and 0 bases at J, with 10 bases between. Germline values: CDR1 SGDLS, CDR2 YYNGEE. The CDR3 is made up of 15 amino acids. CDR3 sequence reads: CASSVGSGLSYEQYF. CDR3 bases: TGTGCCAGCAGCGTAGGTTCGGGCCTCTCCTACGAGCAGTACTTC. Supplemented by reference TRBV9 and TRBJ2-7, the full variable domain reads DSGVTQTPKHLITATGQRVTLRCSPRSGDLSVYWYQQSLDQGLQFLIQYYNGEERAKGNILERFSAQQFPDLHSELNLSSLELGDSALYFCASSVGSGLSYEQYFGPGTRLTVT.

The chain uses TRBV4-1 and TRBJ1-2, with D uncertain. Germline V gives CDR1 MGHRA, CDR2 YSYEKL. V was shortened by 5 bases and J by 3 bases, with 13 bases between the two germline ends. The CDR3 is made up of 14 amino acids. The CDR3 sequence: CASSVSGVDYGYTF. CDR3 DNA sequence: TGCGCCAGCAGCGTTTCTGGGGTTGACTATGGCTACACCTTC.

This chain uses TRBV2 with TRBJ2-7, with D possibly matching TRBD2 (5 bases). In germline, CDR1 is SNHLY, CDR2 FYNNEI. This CDR3 has 14 residues. Trimming removed 8 bases at V and 3 bases at J, with 17 bases between. The CDR3 sequence is CASSGPGWNYEQYF. Written as DNA, the CDR3 is TGTGCCAGCTCAGGACCGGGATGGAACTACGAGCAGTACTTC.

The rearrangement joins TRBV7-8 to TRBJ2-7; 9 bases align to TRBD2. CDR1 SGHVS and CDR2 FQNEAQ come from the germline V gene. The junction had 5 bases not matched to a gene; V was cut back by 5 bases and J by 0 bases. The CDR3 covers 15 residues. The CDR3 protein is CASSPRSGSSYEQYF. In DNA form, the CDR3 reads TGTGCCAGCAGCCCCCGTAGCGGGAGCTCCTACGAGCAGTACTTC.

The chain combines TRBV19 with TRBJ2-7; 9 bases line up with TRBD1. V lost 4 bases to trimming and J lost 3 bases; unmatched junction nucleotides: 13. The CDR3 is 17 residues long. From germline, CDR1 is LNHDA and CDR2 SQIVND (reference sequence). The CDR3 protein is CASSSYPGQGNNYEQYF. The CDR3 DNA sequence: TGTGCCAGTAGTAGCTATCCGGGACAGGGAAACAACTACGAGCAGTACTTC.

The chain uses TRBV4-1 and TRBJ2-2; 9 bases line up with TRBD2. The CDR3 is made up of 18 amino acids. The germline V gene has CDR1 MGHRA and CDR2 YSYEKL. V dropped 4 bases and J dropped 1; count of bases not matched to a gene: 10. CDR3 coding DNA: TGCGCCAGCAGCCCCAGCCCCCGACTAGCGGTGAACACCGGGGAGCTGTTTTTT. Translating gives CASSPSPRLAVNTGELFF.

This clone was detected only once. The V call is TRBV29-1, the J call TRBJ2-1; D gene uncertain. Trimming removed 7 bases at V and 0 bases at J, with 10 bases between. CDR1 and CDR2 (germline): SQVTM, ANQGSEA. This CDR3 spans 13 amino acids. In DNA form, the CDR3 reads TGCAGCGCAAGCTTGAGCTCCTACAATGAGCAGTTCTTC. Protein product: CSASLSSYNEQFF.

The V gene is TRBV4-1, the J gene TRBJ2-5, with 11 bases aligning to TRBD2. CDR3 length: 16 residues. CDR1 is MGHRA and CDR2 is YSYEKL in the germline V gene. J was trimmed by 3 bases and V by 5 bases; bases with no gene match: 8. CDR3 DNA sequence: TGCGCCAGCAGCTACGTGCCGGGACTAGCGGAAGAGACCCAGTACTTC. Translating gives CASSYVPGLAEETQYF.

This sequence joins TRBV6-6 and TRBJ2-1; maybe TRBD2 (5 bases). The CDR3 is made up of 14 amino acids. V shed 3 bases and J shed 7 bases, with 13 bases lying between them. Germline V lookup: CDR1 MNHNY, CDR2 SVGAGI (reference sequence). CDR3 sequence (DNA): TGTGCCAGCAGTTATGGCGACCGGGATAATGAGCAGTTCTTC. It yields the protein CASSYGDRDNEQFF.

The chain is built from TRBV7-8 and TRBJ2-7, with 11 bases that match TRBD2. Trimming removed 0 bases from V and 5 bases from J; junction bases left unmatched: 6. This CDR3 contains 16 residues. Germline CDR1 and CDR2: SGHVS and FQNEAQ. In DNA, the CDR3 is TGTGCCAGCAGCTTAGCGCGGCTAGCGGGAGGTAACGAGCAGTACTTC. Encoded protein: CASSLARLAGGNEQYF.

This sequence joins TRBV7-2 and TRBJ2-7; 10 bases fit TRBD2. The V and J ends lost 5 bases and 7 bases, in that order; junction bases with no gene match: 11. The CDR3 runs to 15 residues. From germline, CDR1 is SGHTA and CDR2 FQGNSA. CDR3 sequence reads: CASSPRLAGEREQYF. Here the CDR3 DNA reads TGTGCCAGCAGCCCCCGCCTAGCGGGAGAACGGGAGCAGTACTTC.